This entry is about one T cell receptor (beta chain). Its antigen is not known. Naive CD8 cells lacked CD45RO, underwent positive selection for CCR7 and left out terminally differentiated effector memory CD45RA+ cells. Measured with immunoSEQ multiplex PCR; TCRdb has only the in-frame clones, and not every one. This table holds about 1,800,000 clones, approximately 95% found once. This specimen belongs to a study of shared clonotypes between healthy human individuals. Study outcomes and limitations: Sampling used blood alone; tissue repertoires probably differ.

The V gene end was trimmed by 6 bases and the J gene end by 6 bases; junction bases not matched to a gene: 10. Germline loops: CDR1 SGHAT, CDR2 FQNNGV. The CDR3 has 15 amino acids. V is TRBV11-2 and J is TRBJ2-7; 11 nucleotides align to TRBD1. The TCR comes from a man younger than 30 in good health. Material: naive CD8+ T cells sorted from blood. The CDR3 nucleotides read TGTGCCAGCAGTGCTTTTGGGACAGGGGGAGTCGAGCAGTACTTC. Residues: CASSAFGTGGVEQYF. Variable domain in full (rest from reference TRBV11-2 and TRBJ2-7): EAGVAQSPRYKIIEKRQSVAFWCNPISGHATLYWYQQILGQGPKLLIQFQNNGVVDDSQLPKDRFSAERLKGVDSTLKIQPAKLEDSAVYLCASSAFGTGGVEQYFGPGTRLTVT.